Below are 13 T cell receptor beta chains sequenced from a single sample in a study of spatial heterogeneity in lung cancer. Time point noted: sample taken at primary tumor resection. These TCRs are of unknown antigen specificity. Findings and caveats of the study: Counts that tracked tumor mutation counts were those of expanded intratumoral alpha and beta TCRs.

TCRdb ran MiXCR on the 5' RACE reads and lists one entry per CDR3 protein. Among fewer than 20,000 distinct CDR3 sequences listed, around 8.1% were seen once. Sample: lung tumor tissue, taken at surgery. The receptors come from a male donor with early-stage non-small cell lung cancer.

This clonotype was recorded at least ten times. V gene TRBV3-1 combines with J gene TRBJ1-1, with no clear D. Trimming removed 6 bases from V and 3 bases from J, with 8 bases in between. CDR3 length: 12 amino acids. CDR1 is LGHDT, CDR2 YNNKEL, per germline (reference sequence). CDR3 sequence reads: CASSWGDTEAFF. CDR3 in DNA: TGTGCCAGCAGTTGGGGAGACACTGAAGCTTTCTTT.

V and J are TRBV12-3 or TRBV12-4 and TRBJ2-5; TRBD2 matches at 8 bases. The CDR3 runs 14 residues. The trim removed 8 bases at V and 5 bases at J, leaving 10 bases unmatched. CDR3 in amino acids: CASCFAGGGETQYF. The DNA for the CDR3 is TGTGCCAGCTGCTTTGCGGGGGGCGGGGAGACCCAGTACTTC.

This clonotype came up a few times. The CDR3 DNA is TGCAGTGCTCCAAGGGGAGGGGGCAAGGAGCAGTACTTC. Protein product: CSAPRGGGKEQYF. The chain links TRBV20-1 to TRBJ2-7; either TRBD1 or TRBD2 may fit D (7 bases each). Deletions cut 5 bases from V and 7 bases from J, with 18 bases between. The CDR3 extends over 13 amino acids. Germline V gives CDR1 DFQATT, CDR2 SNEGSKA (reference sequence).

This clonotype was seen ten or more times. The rearrangement joins TRBV29-1 to TRBJ1-6, with D hard to call. Trimming took 4 bases from V and 7 from J, leaving 11 bases between them. The CDR3 spans 13 residues. Germline V gives CDR1 SQVTM, CDR2 ANQGSEA. The CDR3 DNA reads as TGCAGCGTTGGGGAAGGCGACAATTCACCCCTCCACTTT. Amino acid sequence: CSVGEGDNSPLHF.

This sequence joins TRBV25-1 and TRBJ1-1; 7 positions match TRBD1. Germline-derived CDR1 and CDR2 are MGHDK and SYGVNS. There are 14 residues in the CDR3. Unmatched junction bases numbered 3, after V lost 3 bases and J lost 2 bases. CDR3 residues: CASSDGGGNTEAFF. CDR3 in DNA: TGTGCCAGCAGTGACGGAGGGGGCAACACTGAAGCTTTCTTT.

The chain recombines TRBV7-3 with TRBJ2-3, with TRBD2 as a possible D gene (5 bases). V dropped 5 bases and J dropped 6 bases, with 21 bases sitting between them. The CDR3 has 16 residues. Germline V gives CDR1 SGHTA, CDR2 FQGTGA. The CDR3 DNA reads as TGTGCCAGCAGCCCCTCGGGGTTGGAAGCCAGGGATACGCAGTATTTT. It is translated as CASSPSGLEARDTQYF.

This clonotype has a count of ten or more. The rearrangement uses TRBV6-4 and TRBJ2-1, with a weak D call TRBD2 (5 bases). The CDR3 has 15 residues. The ends were cut back, 6 bases at V and 3 bases at J, with 15 bases in the middle. Germline values: CDR1 MRHNA, CDR2 SNTAGT. The DNA for the CDR3 is TGTGCCAGCAGCCCCGGAGGATTAGACTACAATGAGCAGTTCTTC. Its translation: CASSPGGLDYNEQFF.

This clonotype was counted at least ten times. The chain joins TRBV6-2 or TRBV6-3 to TRBJ2-1; TRBD1 aligns across 10 bases. CDR1 is MNHEY and CDR2 is SVGEGT in the germline V gene. The junction had 6 bases not matched to a gene; V was cut back by 10 bases and J by 3 bases. This CDR3 contains 14 residues. The CDR3 DNA sequence: TGTGCCACCAGGACAGGGGGAATCTACAATGAGCAGTTCTTC. Its protein is CATRTGGIYNEQFF.

At least ten counts were recorded for this clonotype. The gene calls are TRBV4-3 and TRBJ2-7, with 10 nucleotides matching TRBD1. Trimming removed 4 bases from V and 2 bases from J; junction bases left unmatched: 2. This CDR3 contains 14 residues. CDR1 and CDR2 from the germline V gene are LGHNA and YSLEER. The CDR3: CASSPGQGAYEQYF. CDR3 in DNA: TGCGCCAGCAGCCCCGGACAGGGGGCCTACGAGCAGTACTTC.

The rearrangement joins TRBV4-2 to TRBJ2-7; D may be TRBD2 (5 bases). Looked up from germline, CDR1 is LGHNA and CDR2 is YNFKEQ. The CDR3 covers 15 residues. The V end was cut by 0 bases, the J end by 4 bases, with 13 bases between. In DNA, the CDR3 is TGTGCCAGCAGCCAAGATGGGCACCGCGGGTACGAGCAGTACTTC. It is translated as CASSQDGHRGYEQYF.

This clonotype came up many times. V gene TRBV7-2 combines with J gene TRBJ1-3; 8 nucleotides align to TRBD1. Germline V gene lookup returns CDR1 SGHTA and CDR2 FQGNSA. The CDR3 is made up of 17 amino acids. The junction had 9 bases not matched to a gene; V was cut back by 5 bases and J by 0 bases. In DNA form, the CDR3 reads TGTGCCAGCAGCAAAATGGGACAGGCTAGCTCTGGAAACACCATATATTTT. Translating it yields CASSKMGQASSGNTIYF.

This clonotype was counted many times. The chain couples TRBV29-1 to TRBJ2-2; tentative D call: TRBD2 (5 bases). The germline V gene encodes CDR1 SQVTM and CDR2 ANQGSEA. The CDR3 contains 15 residues. V shed 1 base and J shed 4 bases, with 13 bases lying between them. CDR3 DNA: TGCAGCGTTGAAGTACGGGGTAAAGTCACCGGGGAGCTGTTTTTT. Its translation: CSVEVRGKVTGELFF.

This clonotype has just a few counts. V and J are TRBV6-5 and TRBJ2-7, with TRBD2 identical over 11 bases. This CDR3 is built from 15 residues. J gave up 7 bases and V 6 bases, and 11 bases lay outside the gene matches. Per the germline V gene, CDR1 is MNHEY and CDR2 is SVGAGI. CDR3 sequence reads: CASRLLAGGPVEQYF. The CDR3 coding sequence is TGTGCCAGCAGACTTCTAGCGGGAGGACCAGTGGAGCAGTACTTC.